The text below deals with one T cell receptor (beta chain). Germline CDR1 SGHTA, CDR2 FQGTGA. The germline V and J ends were trimmed by 5 bases and 10 bases, with 15 bases remaining between them. There are 13 residues in the CDR3. The data belong to a study of blood T cell repertoires in COVID-19. Study in general: Samples representing acute and convalescent COVID-19 were sourced from the United States, Italy and Spain. From T cells, B-cell-depleted T cells, or PBMCs came the material, which was cDNA or gDNA.

Under the authors' procedure: The authors estimated nucleated cell counts from reference gene primer amplification. Sequencing was performed with immunoSEQ multiplex PCR; in TCRdb, only in-frame clones are kept and a portion is missing. V and J calls and clone size follow that table, whereas D and trimming were derived from the DNA. The sample lists 250,000 or so clones, 90% occurring once. Seattle's enrolled individuals joined amid active infection and were then monitored longitudinally. The sample consisted of peripheral blood. This receptor was taken from a woman between 55 and 75 years old with COVID-19, enrolled during active disease. The chain has TRBV7-3 and TRBJ2-1, with D unresolved. Here the CDR3 DNA reads TGTGCCAGCAGCCCAGGATCTTACGGCGAGCAGTTCTTC. Its translation is CASSPGSYGEQFF.